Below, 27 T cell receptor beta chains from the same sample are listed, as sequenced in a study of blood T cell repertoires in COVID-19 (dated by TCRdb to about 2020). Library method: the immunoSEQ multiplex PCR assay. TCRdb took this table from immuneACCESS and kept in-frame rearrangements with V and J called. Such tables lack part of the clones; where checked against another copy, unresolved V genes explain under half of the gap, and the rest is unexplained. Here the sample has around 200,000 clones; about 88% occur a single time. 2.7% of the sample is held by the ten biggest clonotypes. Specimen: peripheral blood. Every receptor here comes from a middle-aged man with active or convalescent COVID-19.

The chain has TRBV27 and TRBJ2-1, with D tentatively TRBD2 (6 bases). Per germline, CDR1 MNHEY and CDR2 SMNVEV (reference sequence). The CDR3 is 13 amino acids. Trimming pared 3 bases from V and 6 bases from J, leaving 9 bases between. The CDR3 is CASSLAGSNEQFF. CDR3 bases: TGTGCCAGCAGTTTGGCGGGGAGCAATGAGCAGTTCTTC.

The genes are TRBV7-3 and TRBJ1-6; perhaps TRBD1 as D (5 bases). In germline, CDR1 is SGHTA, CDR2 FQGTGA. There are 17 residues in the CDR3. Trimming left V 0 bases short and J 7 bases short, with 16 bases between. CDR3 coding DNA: TGTGCCAGCAGCTTAACGGGGTCCCTGGGGGGGAATTCACCCCTCCACTTT. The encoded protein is CASSLTGSLGGNSPLHF.

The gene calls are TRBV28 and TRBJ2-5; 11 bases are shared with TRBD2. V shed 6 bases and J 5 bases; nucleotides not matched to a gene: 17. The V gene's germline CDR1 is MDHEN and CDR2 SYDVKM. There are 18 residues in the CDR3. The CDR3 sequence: CASRTDKTSGEIRETQYF. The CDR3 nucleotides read TGTGCCAGCAGAACCGATAAGACTAGCGGGGAAATAAGGGAGACCCAGTACTTC.

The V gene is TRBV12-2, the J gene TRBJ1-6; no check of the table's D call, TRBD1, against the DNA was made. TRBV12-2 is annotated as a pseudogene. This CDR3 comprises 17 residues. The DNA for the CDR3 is TGTGCAAGTCGCTCCCGAGGAAGACAGCTAGATAATTCACCCCTCCACTTT. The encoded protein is CASRSRGRQLDNSPLHF.

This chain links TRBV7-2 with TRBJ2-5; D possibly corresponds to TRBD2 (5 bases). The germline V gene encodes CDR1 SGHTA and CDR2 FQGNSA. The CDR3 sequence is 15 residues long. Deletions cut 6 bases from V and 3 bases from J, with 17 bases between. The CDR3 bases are TGTGCCAGCAGTCATCCCTGGACTTCCGAAGAGACCCAGTACTTC. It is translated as CASSHPWTSEETQYF.

The CDR3 DNA is TGTGCCAGCAGCAATACGGGACAGGGCGCAGATACGCAGTATTTT. This gives the protein CASSNTGQGADTQYF. The chain employs TRBV5-4 and TRBJ2-3, with 9 nucleotides matching TRBD1. The J segment lost 4 bases and the V segment lost 4 bases, leaving 7 bases of the junction unmatched. The CDR3 runs to 15 residues. Germline assignment: CDR1 SGHNT and CDR2 YYREEE (reference sequence).

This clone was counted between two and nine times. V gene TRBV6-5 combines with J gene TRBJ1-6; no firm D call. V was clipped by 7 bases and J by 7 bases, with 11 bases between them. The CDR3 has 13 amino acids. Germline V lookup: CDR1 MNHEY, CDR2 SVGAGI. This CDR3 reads CASTGRVNSPLHF. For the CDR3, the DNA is TGTGCCAGCACGGGGAGGGTGAATTCACCCCTCCACTTT.

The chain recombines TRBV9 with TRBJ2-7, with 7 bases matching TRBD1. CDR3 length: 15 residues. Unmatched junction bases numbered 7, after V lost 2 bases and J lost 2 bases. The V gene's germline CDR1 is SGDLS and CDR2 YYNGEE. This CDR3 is CASSVSDRVAYEQYF. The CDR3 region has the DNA TGTGCCAGCAGCGTCTCAGACAGGGTCGCCTACGAGCAGTACTTC.

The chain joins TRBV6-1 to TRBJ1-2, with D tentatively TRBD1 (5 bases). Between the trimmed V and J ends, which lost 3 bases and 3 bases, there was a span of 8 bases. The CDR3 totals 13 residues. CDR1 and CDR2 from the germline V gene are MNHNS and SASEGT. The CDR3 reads CASSETDYYGYTF. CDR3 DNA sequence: TGTGCCAGCAGTGAGACAGACTACTATGGCTACACCTTC.

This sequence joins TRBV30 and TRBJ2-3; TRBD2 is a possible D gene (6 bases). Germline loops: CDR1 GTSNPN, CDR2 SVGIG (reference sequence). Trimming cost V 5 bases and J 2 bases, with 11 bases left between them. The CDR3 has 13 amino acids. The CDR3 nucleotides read TGTGCCTGGGGCGGGGAGAACACAGATACGCAGTATTTT. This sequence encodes CAWGGENTDTQYF.

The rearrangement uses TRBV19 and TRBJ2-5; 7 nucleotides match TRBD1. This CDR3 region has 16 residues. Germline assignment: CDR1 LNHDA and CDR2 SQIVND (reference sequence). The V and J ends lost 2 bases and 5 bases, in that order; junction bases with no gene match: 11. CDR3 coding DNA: TGTGCCAGTAGTATAACCGGGACAGTAAGGTCTGAGACCCAGTACTTC. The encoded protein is CASSITGTVRSETQYF.

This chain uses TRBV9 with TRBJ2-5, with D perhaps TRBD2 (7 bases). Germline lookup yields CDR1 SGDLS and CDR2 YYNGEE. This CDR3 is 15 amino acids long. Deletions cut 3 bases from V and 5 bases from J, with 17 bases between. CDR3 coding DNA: TGTGCCAGCAGCGCGCGGGGGCTGACGGGGGAGACCCAGTACTTC. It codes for CASSARGLTGETQYF.

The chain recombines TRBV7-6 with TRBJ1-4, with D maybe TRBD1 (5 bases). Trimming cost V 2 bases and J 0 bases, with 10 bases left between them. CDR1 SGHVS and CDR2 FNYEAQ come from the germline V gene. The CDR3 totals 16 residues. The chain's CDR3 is CASSLMGGSTNEKLFF. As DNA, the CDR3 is TGTGCCAGCAGCTTAATGGGGGGGTCAACTAATGAAAAACTGTTTTTT.

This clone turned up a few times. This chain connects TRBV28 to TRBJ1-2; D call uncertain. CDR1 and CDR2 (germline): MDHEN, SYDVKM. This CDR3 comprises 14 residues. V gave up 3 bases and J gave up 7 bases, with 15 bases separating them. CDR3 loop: CASSFPHLEGGYTF. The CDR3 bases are TGTGCCAGCAGTTTCCCGCATTTGGAGGGTGGCTACACCTTC.

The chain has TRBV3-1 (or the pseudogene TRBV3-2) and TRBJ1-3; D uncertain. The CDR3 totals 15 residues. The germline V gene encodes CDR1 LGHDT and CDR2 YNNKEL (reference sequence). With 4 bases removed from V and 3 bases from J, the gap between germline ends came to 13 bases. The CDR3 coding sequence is TGTGCCAGCAGCCGGATCGGGGTAGGTGGAAACACCATATATTTT. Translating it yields CASSRIGVGGNTIYF.

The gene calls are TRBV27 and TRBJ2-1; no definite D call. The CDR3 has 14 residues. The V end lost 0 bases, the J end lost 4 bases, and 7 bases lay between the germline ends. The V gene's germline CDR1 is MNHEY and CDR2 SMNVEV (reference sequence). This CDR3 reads CASSLSATYNEQFF. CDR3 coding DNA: TGTGCCAGCAGTTTATCCGCAACTTACAATGAGCAGTTCTTC.

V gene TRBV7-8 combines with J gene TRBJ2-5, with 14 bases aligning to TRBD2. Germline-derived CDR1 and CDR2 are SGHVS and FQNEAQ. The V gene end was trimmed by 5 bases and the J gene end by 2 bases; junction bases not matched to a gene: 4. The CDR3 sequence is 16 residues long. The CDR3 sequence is CASSLGLAGGQETQYF. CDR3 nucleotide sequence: TGTGCCAGCAGCCTCGGACTAGCGGGGGGTCAAGAGACCCAGTACTTC.

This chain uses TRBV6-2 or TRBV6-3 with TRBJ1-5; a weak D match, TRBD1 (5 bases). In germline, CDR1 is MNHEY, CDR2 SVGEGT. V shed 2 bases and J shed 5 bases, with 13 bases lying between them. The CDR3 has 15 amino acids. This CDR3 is CASSYTGDGYQPQHF. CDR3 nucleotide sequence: TGTGCCAGCAGTTACACGGGGGACGGTTATCAGCCCCAGCATTTT.

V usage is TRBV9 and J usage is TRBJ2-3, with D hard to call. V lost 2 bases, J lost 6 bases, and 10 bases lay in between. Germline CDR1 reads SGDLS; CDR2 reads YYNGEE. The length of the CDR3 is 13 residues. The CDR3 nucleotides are TGTGCCAGCAGCGTGAGCTCCTTGGATACGCAGTATTTT. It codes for CASSVSSLDTQYF.

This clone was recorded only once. This CDR3 is CASSQDGLSTDTQYF. CDR3 in DNA: TGTGCCAGCAGCCAAGACGGTCTAAGCACAGATACGCAGTATTTT. This chain uses TRBV3-1 (or the pseudogene TRBV3-2) with TRBJ2-3; D gene unclear. The CDR3 is 15 amino acids. The V and J ends lost 0 bases and 0 bases respectively, with 7 bases between them. Per germline, CDR1 LGHDT and CDR2 YNNKEL (reference sequence).

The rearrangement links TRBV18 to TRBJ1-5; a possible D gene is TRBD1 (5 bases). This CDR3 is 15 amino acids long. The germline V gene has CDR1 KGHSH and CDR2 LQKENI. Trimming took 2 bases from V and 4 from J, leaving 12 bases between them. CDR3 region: CASSPDGQMNQPQHF. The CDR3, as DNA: TGTGCCAGCTCACCAGACGGACAAATGAATCAGCCCCAGCATTTT. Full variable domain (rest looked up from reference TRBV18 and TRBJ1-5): NAGVMQNPRHLVRRRGQEARLRCSPMKGHSHVYWYRQLPEEGLKFMVYLQKENIIDESGMPKERFSAEFPKEGPSILRIQQVVRGDSAAYFCASSPDGQMNQPQHFGDGTRLSIL.

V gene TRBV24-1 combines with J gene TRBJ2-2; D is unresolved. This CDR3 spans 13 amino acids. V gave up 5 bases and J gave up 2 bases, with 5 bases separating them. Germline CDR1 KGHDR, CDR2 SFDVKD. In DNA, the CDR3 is TGTGCCACCAGTGGAGGAAACACCGGGGAGCTGTTTTTT. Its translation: CATSGGNTGELFF.

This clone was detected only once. The CDR3 reads CASSFFGLAGGQETQYF. The CDR3, as DNA: TGTGCCAGCAGCTTCTTTGGACTAGCGGGGGGGCAAGAGACCCAGTACTTC. J is TRBJ2-5 and V is TRBV7-2; 15 nucleotides align to TRBD2. This CDR3 has 17 amino acids. Germline CDR1 is SGHTA and CDR2 is FQGNSA. After removal of 3 bases from V and 2 bases from J, the junction contained 4 bases not matched to a gene.

Written as DNA, the CDR3 is TGTGCCAGCAGCCCTACAGGGGGCAGTTATGGCTACACCTTC. This gives the protein CASSPTGGSYGYTF. This chain links TRBV9 with TRBJ1-2; TRBD1 agrees at 9 bases. V lost 4 bases, J lost 5 bases, and 6 bases stayed unmatched. Germline-derived CDR1 and CDR2 are SGDLS and YYNGEE. The CDR3 length is 14 residues. The whole variable domain, filled in from reference TRBV9 and TRBJ1-2, reads DSGVTQTPKHLITATGQRVTLRCSPRSGDLSVYWYQQSLDQGLQFLIQYYNGEERAKGNILERFSAQQFPDLHSELNLSSLELGDSALYFCASSPTGGSYGYTFGSGTRLTVV.

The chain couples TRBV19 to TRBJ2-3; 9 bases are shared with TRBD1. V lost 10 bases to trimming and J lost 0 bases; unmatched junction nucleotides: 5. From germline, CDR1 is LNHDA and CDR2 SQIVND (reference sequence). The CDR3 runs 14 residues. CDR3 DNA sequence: TGTGCCACTGGACAGGGGATTAGCACAGATACGCAGTATTTT. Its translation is CATGQGISTDTQYF.

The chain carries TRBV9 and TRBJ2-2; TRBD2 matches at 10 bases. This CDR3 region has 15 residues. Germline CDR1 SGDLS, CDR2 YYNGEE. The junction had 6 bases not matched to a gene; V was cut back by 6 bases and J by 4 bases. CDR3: CASTTSGGATGELFF. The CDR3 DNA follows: TGTGCCAGCACCACCAGCGGGGGGGCCACCGGGGAGCTGTTTTTT. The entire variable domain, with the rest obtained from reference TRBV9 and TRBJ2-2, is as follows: DSGVTQTPKHLITATGQRVTLRCSPRSGDLSVYWYQQSLDQGLQFLIQYYNGEERAKGNILERFSAQQFPDLHSELNLSSLELGDSALYFCASTTSGGATGELFFGEGSRLTVL.

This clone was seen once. The CDR3, as DNA: TGTGCCAGCAGCTTATCGTGGAGCTATAATTCACCCCTCCACTTT. Translation gives CASSLSWSYNSPLHF. The chain links TRBV11-3 to TRBJ1-6; D unclear. The germline gives CDR1 SGHNT, CDR2 YENEEA. This CDR3 comprises 15 residues. The V gene lost 2 bases and the J gene lost 3 bases, with 8 bases spanning the gap.